The clone carrying this T cell receptor beta chain is termed medium-sized (0.01 to 0.1%). This sample was taken from a study of spatial heterogeneity in lung cancer. Study background: There were 70 to 80 donors, all of them untreated patients with early-stage non-small cell lung cancer. Researchers sequenced follow-up PBMC samples if they had them, and these came a median of around 24 months after resection. Each distinct TCR and UMI combination averaged more than ten appearances in raw reads.

TCRdb reprocessed the 5' RACE reads via MiXCR and lists one record per CDR3 protein. The profile shows about 20,000 distinct CDR3 sequences, about 10% of them singletons. Described time point: blood at routine non-recurrence follow-up after resection. Sequencing was performed on whole RNA extracted from tumor and nontumor lung tissue, or from frozen PBMC, and the material was left unsorted. The CDR3 is 12 amino acids. Trimming cost V 6 bases and J 5 bases, with 10 bases left between them. This chain joins TRBV12-3 or TRBV12-4 and TRBJ2-5, with a weak D call TRBD2 (6 bases). Specimen: PBMCs, collected at follow-up. The sequence came from a male donor with early-stage non-small cell lung cancer. The CDR3 spells CASSWGRETQYF. The DNA of the CDR3 is TGTGCCAGCAGCTGGGGGAGGGAGACCCAGTACTTC.